This passage covers 10 T cell receptor beta chains from one sample sequenced in a study of patients and donors after allogeneic stem cell transplantation (dated by TCRdb to between 2020 and 2021). The library was built by means of RT-PCR. For sequencing, a NextSeq 550 was employed. TCRdb ran its own pipeline on the public reads, namely fastp trimming at Q25 and MiXCR clone calling, and kept in-frame beta chains. One record per CDR3 amino acid sequence lists the most common genes and DNA. The sample records approximately 150,000 distinct CDR3 sequences, 24% of which are singletons. Around 26% of the sample belongs to the ten largest clones. Material: blood, either unsorted or a sorted T cell fraction (not recorded which). All receptors derive from a human donor who was either an allogeneic HSCT recipient or a stem cell or donor lymphocyte infusion donor (not recorded which). It is not recorded whose cells these are; they may come from a transplant donor.

This clonotype showed up just a few times. The chain is built from TRBV11-3 and TRBJ1-1; no firm D call. CDR3 length equals 14 residues. Trimming pared 8 bases from V and 3 bases from J, leaving 16 bases between. CDR1 SGHNT and CDR2 YENEEA come from the germline V gene. CDR3 nucleotides: TGTGCCAGCGCCCCTGGACCCTGGGACACTGAAGCTTTCTTT. Its translation is CASAPGPWDTEAFF.

This clonotype was found a few times. CDR3 region: CASSLWGSGGGTDTQYF. In nucleotides, the CDR3 is TGTGCCAGCAGCTTATGGGGAAGCGGGGGGGGCACAGATACGCAGTATTTT. The rearrangement joins TRBV11-2 to TRBJ2-3; 10 nucleotides line up with TRBD2. Germline CDR1 reads SGHAT; CDR2 reads FQNNGV. This CDR3 region has 17 residues. The ends lost 2 bases at V and 1 base at J; junction bases unmatched: 6.

This clonotype was picked up a small number of times. The rearrangement links TRBV24-1 to TRBJ1-1; TRBD1 aligns across 9 bases. The CDR3 covers 17 residues. The J segment lost 4 bases and the V segment lost 4 bases, leaving 12 bases of the junction unmatched. CDR1 and CDR2 (germline): KGHDR, SFDVKD. The CDR3 loop is CATSEGDREGEITEAFF. CDR3 nucleotides: TGTGCCACCAGTGAGGGGGACAGGGAGGGGGAGATCACTGAAGCTTTCTTT.

This clonotype was recorded a few times. The J gene is TRBJ2-5, the V gene TRBV12-3 or TRBV12-4; TRBD2 agrees at 8 bases. The CDR3 loop spans 14 amino acids. The V gene end was trimmed by 1 base and the J gene end by 4 bases; junction bases not matched to a gene: 2. CDR3 sequence (DNA): TGTGCCAGCAGTTTAGTCGCGGGGGGAGAGACCCAGTACTTC. This gives the protein CASSLVAGGETQYF.

The V call is TRBV7-6, the J call TRBJ1-2; D is undetermined. This CDR3 is built from 15 residues. CDR1 is SGHVS and CDR2 is FNYEAQ in the germline V gene. Trimming removed 3 bases from V and 8 bases from J, with 19 bases in between. CDR3 protein: CASSFMDGTDEGYTF. The DNA for the CDR3 is TGTGCCAGCAGCTTTATGGACGGAACAGATGAGGGCTACACCTTC. The full variable domain, with the rest looked up from reference TRBV7-6 and TRBJ1-2, is GAGVSQSPRYKVTKRGQDVALRCDPISGHVSLYWYRQALGQGPEFLTYFNYEAQQDKSGLPNDRFSAERPEGSISTLTIQRTEQRDSAMYRCASSFMDGTDEGYTFGSGTRLTVV.

The chain joins TRBV12-3 or TRBV12-4 to TRBJ2-5, with 16 positions matching TRBD2. The trim removed 6 bases at V and 4 bases at J, leaving 11 bases unmatched. This CDR3 has 18 residues. CDR3 nucleotide sequence: TGTGCCAGCAGCCGATCGGGACTAGCGGGAGGGCGAGGAGAGACCCAGTACTTC. Its protein product is CASSRSGLAGGRGETQYF.

The rearrangement links TRBV12-3 or TRBV12-4 to TRBJ2-1; weak D call: TRBD1 (6 bases). The CDR3 contains 16 residues. Trimming took off 6 bases at V and 4 bases at J, with 19 bases between the two ends. As DNA, the CDR3 is TGTGCCAGCAGACCGAGCGAGAGGGGGAGATACAATGAGCAGTTCTTC. It translates to CASRPSERGRYNEQFF.

V usage is TRBV20-1 and J usage is TRBJ2-7; TRBD2 agrees at 8 bases. Germline V gene sequence: CDR1 DFQATT, CDR2 SNEGSKA (reference sequence). The CDR3 loop spans 13 amino acids. V trimming: 6 bases; J trimming: 2 bases; junction bases outside the gene matches: 6. The CDR3 loop is CSALGGAAYEQYF. The CDR3 coding sequence is TGCAGTGCCCTCGGGGGGGCGGCCTACGAGCAGTACTTC.

The chain joins TRBV21-1 to TRBJ2-5; whether TRBD1, the table's D call, matches the DNA was not checked. TRBV21-1 is listed as a pseudogene. There are 15 residues in the CDR3. DNA of the CDR3: TGTGCCAGCAGCATAAGGGGGCGGACGGAGGAGACCCAGTACTTC. It encodes CASSIRGRTEETQYF.

The chain combines TRBV7-6 with TRBJ2-1; 13 bases align to TRBD2. Germline V lookup: CDR1 SGHVS, CDR2 FNYEAQ. Germline trimming cut 0 bases from V and 9 bases from J; bases unmatched to any gene: 5. This CDR3 is 16 amino acids long. Here the CDR3 reads CASSLATSGRASEQFF. CDR3 nucleotide sequence: TGTGCCAGCAGCTTAGCTACTAGCGGGAGGGCCTCTGAGCAGTTCTTC.